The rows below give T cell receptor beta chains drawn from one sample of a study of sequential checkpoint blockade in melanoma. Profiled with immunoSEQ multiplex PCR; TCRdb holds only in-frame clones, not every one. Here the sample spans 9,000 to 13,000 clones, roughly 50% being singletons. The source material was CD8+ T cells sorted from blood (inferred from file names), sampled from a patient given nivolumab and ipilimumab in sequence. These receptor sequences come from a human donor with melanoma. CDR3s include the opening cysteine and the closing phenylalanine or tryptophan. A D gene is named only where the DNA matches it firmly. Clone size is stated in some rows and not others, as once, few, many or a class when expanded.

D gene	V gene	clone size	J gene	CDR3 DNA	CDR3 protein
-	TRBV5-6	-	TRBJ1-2	TGTGCCAGCAGCTTGACCGGGGATACTGGCGCATATGGCTACACCTTC	CASSLTGDTGAYGYTF
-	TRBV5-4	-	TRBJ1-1	TGCGCCAGCAGCCAAGATTGGGACACCTTGAACACTGAAGCTTTCTTT	CASSQDWDTLNTEAFF
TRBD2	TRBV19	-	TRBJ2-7	TGTGCCAGTAGTATGGGGGAGGGATACGAGCAGTACTTC	CASSMGEGYEQYF
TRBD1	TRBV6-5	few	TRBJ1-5	TGTGCCAGCAGTTTGGGACAGGGTACCAATCAGCCCCAGCATTTT	CASSLGQGTNQPQHF
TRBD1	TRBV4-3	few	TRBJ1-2	TGCGCCAGCAGCCAATCGCTAAGGGACAGAAACTATGGCTACACCTTC	CASSQSLRDRNYGYTF
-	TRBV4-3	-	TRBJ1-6	TGCGCCAGCAGCCAAGTGGTCAGGGGCTTCACACCCCTCCACTTT	CASSQVVRGFTPLHF
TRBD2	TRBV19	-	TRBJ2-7	TGTGCCAGTAGTGTCGGGACTAGCGGGAGTTACGAGCAGTACTTC	CASSVGTSGSYEQYF
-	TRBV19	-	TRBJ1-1	TGTGCCAGTAGTATAGATCCCCCAGCAGCGCAGGGCCTGAACACTGAAGCTTTCTTT	CASSIDPPAAQGLNTEAFF
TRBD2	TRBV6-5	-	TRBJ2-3	TGTGCCAGCAGTTTAGCGGGAGTGACAGATACGCAGTATTTT	CASSLAGVTDTQYF
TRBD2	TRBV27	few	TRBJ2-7	TGTGCCAGCAGTTTAACAAGCGGGAGGGCCCGGTACTTC	CASSLTSGRARYF
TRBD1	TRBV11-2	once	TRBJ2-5	TGTGCCAGCAGCCAGGGGGGGACAGGGCAAGAGACCCAGTACTTC	CASSQGGTGQETQYF
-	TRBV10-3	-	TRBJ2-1	TGTGCCATCAGTGAGTCGACTAGTGAGCAGTTCTTC	CAISESTSEQFF
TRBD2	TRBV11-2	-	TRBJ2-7	TGTGCCAGCAGCTTAGAGGCGGGAGTAGGCTACGAGCAGTACTTC	CASSLEAGVGYEQYF
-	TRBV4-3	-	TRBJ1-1	TGCGCCAGCAGCCTCAACAGGGAGAACACTGAAGCTTTCTTT	CASSLNRENTEAFF
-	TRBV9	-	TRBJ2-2	TGTGCCAGCAGCGCTCCTCAGGGATCCGGGGAGCTGTTTTTT	CASSAPQGSGELFF
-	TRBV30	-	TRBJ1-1	TGTGCCTGGAGTGTATCTCTGAACACTGAAGCTTTCTTT	CAWSVSLNTEAFF
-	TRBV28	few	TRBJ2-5	TGTGCCAGCAGTTCGGGACTCCTGGGGGAGACCCAGTACTTC	CASSSGLLGETQYF
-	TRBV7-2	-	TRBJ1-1	TGTGCCAGCAGCGGAATAGGGGGGGTGAACACTGAAGCTTTCTTT	CASSGIGGVNTEAFF
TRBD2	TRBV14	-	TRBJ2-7	TGTGCCAGCAGCCCCCGGACTAGCGGGAGGAGTTACGAGCAGTACTTC	CASSPRTSGRSYEQYF
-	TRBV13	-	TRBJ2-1	TGTGCCAGCAGCTTAGGGCCGACTTCCACCTACAATGAGCAGTTCTTC	CASSLGPTSTYNEQFF
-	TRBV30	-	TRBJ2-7	TGTGCTATGGAGTCACGAGACAGCCCGTCCTACGAGCAGTACTTC	CAMESRDSPSYEQYF
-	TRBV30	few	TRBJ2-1	TGTGGGTACAGTACCTACAATGAGCAGTTCTTC	CGYSTYNEQFF
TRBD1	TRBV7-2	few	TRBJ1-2	TGTGCCAGCAGCCCCGGTCCATCCGGGACAGCGAGCTATGGCTACACCTTC	CASSPGPSGTASYGYTF
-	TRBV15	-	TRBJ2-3	TGTGCCACCAGCAGGTTAGCCCCAGGGACTAGCACAGATACGCAGTATTTT	CATSRLAPGTSTDTQYF
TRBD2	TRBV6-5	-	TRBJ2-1	TGTGCCAGCAGTTTAGCGGGAGGGGTTTACAATGAGCAGTTCTTC	CASSLAGGVYNEQFF
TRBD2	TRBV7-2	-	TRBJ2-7	TGTGCCAGCAGAGGACTAGCGGAAAAATCCTACGAGCAGTACTTC	CASRGLAEKSYEQYF
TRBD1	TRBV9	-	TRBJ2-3	TGTGCCAGCAGCCCCACGGGACAGGTTACAGATACGCAGTATTTT	CASSPTGQVTDTQYF
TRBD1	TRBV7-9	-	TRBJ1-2	TGTGCCAGCAGCCCAGGGACAGGGGCGCGGGTCAACTATGGCTACACCTTC	CASSPGTGARVNYGYTF
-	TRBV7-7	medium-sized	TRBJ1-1	TGTGCTAGCAGCCCCATACTACAGGAGCCGAACACTGAAGCTTTCTTT	CASSPILQEPNTEAFF
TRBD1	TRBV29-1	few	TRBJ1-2	TGCAGCGTTGAAGGGATGACAGGGAGATCCTATGGCTACACCTTC	CSVEGMTGRSYGYTF
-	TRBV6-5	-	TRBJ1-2	TGTGCCAGCAGCCTCGGACAGAACTATGGCTACACCTTC	CASSLGQNYGYTF
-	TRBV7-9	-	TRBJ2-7	TGTGCCAGCAGCCTCGAGGGCTTCCCGACCTACGAGCAGTACTTC	CASSLEGFPTYEQYF
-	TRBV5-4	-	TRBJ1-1	TGTGCCAGCAGCTTCGTCGGACAGAGAGGACCTGAAGCTTTCTTT	CASSFVGQRGPEAFF
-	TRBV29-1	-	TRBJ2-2	TGCAGCGTCAACCGGGCCGGGGAGCTGTTTTTT	CSVNRAGELFF
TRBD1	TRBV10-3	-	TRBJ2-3	TGTGCCATCAAAGAGAGGACAGGGTCTTTAGTAGGCCCGGGCAACACAGATACGCAGTATTTT	CAIKERTGSLVGPGNTDTQYF
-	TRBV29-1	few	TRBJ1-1	TGCAGCGTCGACGGGGGGCGTGAAGCTTTCTTT	CSVDGGREAFF
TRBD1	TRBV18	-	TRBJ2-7	TGTGCCAGCTCACCCCCGGACAGGCCTTACGAGCAGTACTTC	CASSPPDRPYEQYF
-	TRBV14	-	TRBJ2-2	TGTGCCAGCAGCCAATTCGGGGTCGGGGAGCTGTTTTTT	CASSQFGVGELFF
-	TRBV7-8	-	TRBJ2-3	TGTGCCAGCAGCCCCGCGGTAGTCCTCATTAGCACAGATACGCAGTATTTT	CASSPAVVLISTDTQYF
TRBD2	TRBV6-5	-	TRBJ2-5	TGTGCCAGCAGTCCCCGGGGGGGATACCAAGAGACCCAGTACTTC	CASSPRGGYQETQYF
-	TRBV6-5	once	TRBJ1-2	TGTGCCAGCATCTCCGTGGACAGCTATGGCTACACCTTC	CASISVDSYGYTF
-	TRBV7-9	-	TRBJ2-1	TGTGCCAGCAGCCCCGGGAGCGGGACACCACGCTACAATGAGCAGTTCTTC	CASSPGSGTPRYNEQFF
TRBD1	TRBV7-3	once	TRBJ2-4	TGTGCCAGCAGTCCATATGGGATTAGGACAGGGGGCGCAGGTGGCAAAAACATTCAGTACTTC	CASSPYGIRTGGAGGKNIQYF
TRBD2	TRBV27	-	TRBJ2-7	TGTGCCAGCGGGAAGTCTAGCGGTCGCAACGAGCAGTACTTC	CASGKSSGRNEQYF
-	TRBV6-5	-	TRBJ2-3	TGTGCCAGCAGTTACGGGCTAGCGACAGATACGCAGTATTTT	CASSYGLATDTQYF
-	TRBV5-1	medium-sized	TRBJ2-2	TGCGCCAGCAGCTTGGAAGGCGGCAGCCACGTAATCACCGGGGAGCTGTTTTTT	CASSLEGGSHVITGELFF